The 20 T cell receptor beta chains presented below share a single source sample, sequenced in a study of shared clonotypes between healthy human individuals. Generated by immunoSEQ multiplex PCR, the TCRdb table keeps only in-frame clones and is missing some. Seen here are around 550,000 clones, 90% to 96% observed once, and the top ten hold 0.05% to 0.07%. Source material: naive CD4+ T cells sorted from blood. The subset here: CD45RA+ positively selected. The receptors originated from a woman aged 25-40 years in good health.

The chain carries TRBV5-8 and TRBJ2-3; the D gene is possibly TRBD2 (6 bases). V was shortened by 7 bases and J by 5 bases, with 14 bases between the two germline ends. CDR3 length: 13 amino acids. Germline V gene data show CDR1 as SGHTS and CDR2 as YDEGEE. The CDR3 region is CASRGTGKDTQYF. CDR3 nucleotides: TGTGCCAGCCGAGGGACTGGAAAAGATACGCAGTATTTT.

This chain connects TRBV7-2 to TRBJ1-3; 8 bases fit TRBD1. The CDR3 length is 16 residues. Germline V gene data show CDR1 as SGHTA and CDR2 as FQGNSA. V was clipped by 4 bases and J by 0 bases; unmatched bases: 5. The CDR3 here is CASSSYTGGSGNTIYF. CDR3 DNA sequence: TGTGCCAGCAGCTCCTATACAGGGGGCTCTGGAAACACCATATATTTT.

The chain carries TRBV28 and TRBJ1-1; TRBD1 aligns across 7 bases. V was pared by 5 bases and J by 6 bases, with 12 bases of the junction left unmatched. The CDR3 loop spans 15 amino acids. Germline CDR1 and CDR2: MDHEN and SYDVKM. The CDR3 bases are TGTGCCAGCAGTGTTAGGGGACAGACAAAACCTGAAGCTTTCTTT. This gives the protein CASSVRGQTKPEAFF.

The rearrangement uses TRBV6-6 and TRBJ2-2; D call uncertain. The CDR3 is 12 amino acids. The germline V gene encodes CDR1 MNHNY and CDR2 SVGAGI (reference sequence). V shed 5 bases and J shed 1 base, with 2 bases lying between them. CDR3 nucleotides: TGTGCCAGCAGTGGGAACACCGGGGAGCTGTTTTTT. This codes for CASSGNTGELFF.

The gene calls are TRBV4-1 and TRBJ1-2, with D unresolved. Trimming left V 4 bases short and J 2 bases short, with 8 bases between. The CDR3 consists of 13 residues. Germline assignment: CDR1 MGHRA and CDR2 YSYEKL. The DNA for the CDR3 is TGCGCCAGCAGCCCTAACATAAACTATGGCTACACCTTC. As protein: CASSPNINYGYTF.

The genes are TRBV7-9 and TRBJ1-4; 10 bases are a match to TRBD1. The germline V gene has CDR1 SEHNR and CDR2 FQNEAQ (reference sequence). This CDR3 comprises 14 residues. V dropped 4 bases and J dropped 6; count of bases not matched to a gene: 2. The CDR3: CASSYGTGDEKLFF. DNA of the CDR3: TGTGCCAGCAGCTACGGGACAGGGGATGAAAAACTGTTTTTT.

The chain combines TRBV7-3 with TRBJ1-1, with D tentatively TRBD1 (5 bases). The germline V and J ends were trimmed by 4 bases and 4 bases, with 10 bases remaining between them. There are 13 residues in the CDR3. Germline V gene sequence: CDR1 SGHTA, CDR2 FQGTGA. The CDR3 spells CASSSWGGTEAFF. CDR3 sequence (DNA): TGTGCCAGCAGCTCCTGGGGGGGCACTGAAGCTTTCTTT.

The chain has TRBV18 and TRBJ2-7; D is possibly TRBD1 (5 bases). The CDR3 contains 12 residues. Per germline, CDR1 KGHSH and CDR2 LQKENI. V lost 6 bases, J lost 3 bases, and 9 bases lay in between. Written as DNA, the CDR3 is TGTGCCAGCTCTCTAGGGGACTACGAGCAGTACTTC. It specifies CASSLGDYEQYF.

The chain employs TRBV2 and TRBJ1-1; the D is unclear. Between the trimmed V and J ends, which lost 4 bases and 2 bases, there was a span of 8 bases. Germline values: CDR1 SNHLY, CDR2 FYNNEI. The CDR3 contains 13 residues. This chain's CDR3 is CASSVDYNTEAFF. The CDR3 bases are TGTGCCAGCAGTGTAGACTACAACACTGAAGCTTTCTTT.

The V gene is TRBV6-5, the J gene TRBJ2-7; D gene uncertain. Trimming pared 6 bases from V and 2 bases from J, leaving 14 bases between. There are 14 residues in the CDR3. The germline gives CDR1 MNHEY, CDR2 SVGAGI. The CDR3 nucleotides are TGTGCCAGCAGCACCCCGCGACCCCCCTACGAGCAGTACTTC. Amino acid sequence: CASSTPRPPYEQYF.

As DNA, the CDR3 is TGTGCCAGCACGCCAGGGGCGATGTTCTCCTACGAGCAGTACTTC. This sequence encodes CASTPGAMFSYEQYF. The V and J genes are TRBV7-9 and TRBJ2-5; D possibly corresponds to TRBD1 (6 bases). The tail of the sequence fits TRBJ2-7 better, so the J call may be wrong. The CDR3 is made up of 15 amino acids. Germline assignment: CDR1 SEHNR and CDR2 FQNEAQ (reference sequence).

This clone was seen a single time. The chain has TRBV28 and TRBJ2-3; TRBD1 or TRBD2 may be the D gene (5 bases each). Trimming pared 6 bases from V and 8 bases from J, leaving 12 bases between. This CDR3 has 12 residues. Germline lookup yields CDR1 MDHEN and CDR2 SYDVKM. The CDR3 sequence: CASRGPGPTQYF. The CDR3 nucleotides read TGTGCCAGCAGGGGACCGGGCCCTACGCAGTATTTT.

This clone came up once. This chain joins TRBV4-2 and TRBJ2-7; D remains ambiguous. The germline gives CDR1 LGHNA, CDR2 YNFKEQ. The V and J ends lost 0 bases and 3 bases respectively, with 18 bases between them. This CDR3 region has 17 residues. The CDR3 is CASSQENPPRSFYEQYF. CDR3 DNA: TGTGCCAGCAGCCAAGAGAATCCTCCGAGATCTTTCTACGAGCAGTACTTC.

This clone was seen just once. This chain uses TRBV11-3 with TRBJ2-7; D remains unclear. CDR1 and CDR2 (germline): SGHNT, YENEEA. V was clipped by 1 base and J by 2 bases, with 6 bases between them. This CDR3 region has 13 residues. CDR3 bases: TGTGCCAGCAGCTTAGCCCCCCCCTACGAGCAGTACTTC. Its protein product is CASSLAPPYEQYF.

The rearrangement joins TRBV28 to TRBJ2-3; 8 positions agree with TRBD2. V trimming: 6 bases; J trimming: 2 bases; junction bases outside the gene matches: 7. The CDR3 sequence is 15 residues long. Germline CDR1 is MDHEN and CDR2 is SYDVKM. DNA of the CDR3: TGTGCCAGCAGCCAGGGGACTAGACACACAGATACGCAGTATTTT. Protein: CASSQGTRHTDTQYF.

J is TRBJ1-5 and V is TRBV10-3; TRBD1 aligns across 9 bases. Trimming cost V 4 bases and J 6 bases; bases outside gene matches: 16. The CDR3 sequence is 18 residues long. Germline V gene data show CDR1 as ENHRY and CDR2 as SYGVKD. CDR3 nucleotide sequence: TGTGCCATCAGTGCGGCCGGGACAGGGTATTTTTCTGTTCAGCCCCAGCATTTT. Protein sequence: CAISAAGTGYFSVQPQHF.

The rearrangement links TRBV30 to TRBJ2-2, with a weak D call TRBD2 (6 bases). The CDR3 contains 15 residues. Germline CDR1 GTSNPN, CDR2 SVGIG (reference sequence). The V gene lost 2 bases and the J gene lost 5 bases, with 15 bases spanning the gap. The CDR3 loop reads CAWSSDKGGTGELFF. For the CDR3, the DNA is TGTGCCTGGAGTTCCGACAAAGGAGGGACCGGGGAGCTGTTTTTT.

This sequence joins TRBV5-4 and TRBJ2-7; D is unresolved. Trimming took 0 bases from V and 4 from J, leaving 8 bases between them. Germline values: CDR1 SGHNT, CDR2 YYREEE (reference sequence). There are 13 residues in the CDR3. The CDR3 DNA is TGTGCCAGCAGCTTGGGACGGACGTACGAGCAGTACTTC. It specifies CASSLGRTYEQYF.

This sequence joins TRBV7-2 and TRBJ2-5, with TRBD2 as a possible D gene (5 bases). The CDR3 loop spans 17 amino acids. Germline V gene lookup returns CDR1 SGHTA and CDR2 FQGNSA. The V and J ends lost 8 bases and 1 base respectively, with 23 bases between them. The CDR3 is CASAESRGSGIQETQYF. In nucleotides, the CDR3 is TGTGCCAGCGCGGAGTCTCGAGGGTCTGGTATCCAAGAGACCCAGTACTTC.

The genes are TRBV6-1 and TRBJ2-2; either TRBD1 or TRBD2 may fit D (5 bases each). Germline values: CDR1 MNHNS, CDR2 SASEGT. V was shortened by 1 base and J by 6 bases, with 15 bases between the two germline ends. The CDR3 covers 16 residues. The CDR3 loop is CASSEEGRGLPGELFF. The CDR3 bases are TGTGCCAGCAGTGAAGAGGGACGTGGTCTTCCCGGGGAGCTGTTTTTT.